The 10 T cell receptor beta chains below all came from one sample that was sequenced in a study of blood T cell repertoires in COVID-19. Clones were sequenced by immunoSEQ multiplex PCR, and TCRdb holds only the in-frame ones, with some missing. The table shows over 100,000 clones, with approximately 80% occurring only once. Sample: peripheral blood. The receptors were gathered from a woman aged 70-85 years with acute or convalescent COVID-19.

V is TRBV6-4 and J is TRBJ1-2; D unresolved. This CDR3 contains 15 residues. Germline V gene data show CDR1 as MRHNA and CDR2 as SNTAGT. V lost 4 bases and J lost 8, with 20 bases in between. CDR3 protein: CASSVDSDPGRGYTF. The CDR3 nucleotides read TGTGCCAGCAGTGTTGATTCGGACCCTGGGAGGGGCTACACCTTC.

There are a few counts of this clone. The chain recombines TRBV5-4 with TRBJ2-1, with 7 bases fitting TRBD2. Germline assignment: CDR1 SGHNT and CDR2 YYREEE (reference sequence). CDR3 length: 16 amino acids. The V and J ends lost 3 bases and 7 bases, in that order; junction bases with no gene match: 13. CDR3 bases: TGTGCCAGCAGCTCCCCGTGGGGCGGGAGTGGAAATGAGCAGTTCTTC. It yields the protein CASSSPWGGSGNEQFF.

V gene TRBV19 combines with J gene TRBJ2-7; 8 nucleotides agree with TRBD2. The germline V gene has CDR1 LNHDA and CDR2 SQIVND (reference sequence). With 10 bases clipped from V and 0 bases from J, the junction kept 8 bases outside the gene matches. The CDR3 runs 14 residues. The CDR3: CATSLAASSYEQYF. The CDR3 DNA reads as TGTGCCACCTCACTAGCGGCTAGCTCCTACGAGCAGTACTTC.

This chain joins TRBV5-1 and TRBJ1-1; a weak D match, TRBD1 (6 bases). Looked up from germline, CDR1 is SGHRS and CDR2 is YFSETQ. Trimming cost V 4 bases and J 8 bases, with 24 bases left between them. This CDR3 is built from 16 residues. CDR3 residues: CASSLNTVGAAKEAFF. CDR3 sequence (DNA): TGCGCCAGCAGCCTAAATACGGTGGGGGCGGCAAAAGAAGCTTTCTTT.

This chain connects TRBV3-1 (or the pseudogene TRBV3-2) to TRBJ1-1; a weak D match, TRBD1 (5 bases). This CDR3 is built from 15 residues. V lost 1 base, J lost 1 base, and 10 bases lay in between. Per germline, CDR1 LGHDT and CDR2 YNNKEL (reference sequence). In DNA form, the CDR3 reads TGTGCCAGCAGCCAAGGGCGGGGGTCGAACACTGAAGCTTTCTTT. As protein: CASSQGRGSNTEAFF.

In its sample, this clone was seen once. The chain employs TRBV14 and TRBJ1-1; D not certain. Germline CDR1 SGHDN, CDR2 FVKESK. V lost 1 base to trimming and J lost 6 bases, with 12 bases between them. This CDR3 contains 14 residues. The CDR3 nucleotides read TGTGCCAGCAGCCAAGCCCTCGGAGTCGCTGAAGCTTTCTTT. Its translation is CASSQALGVAEAFF.

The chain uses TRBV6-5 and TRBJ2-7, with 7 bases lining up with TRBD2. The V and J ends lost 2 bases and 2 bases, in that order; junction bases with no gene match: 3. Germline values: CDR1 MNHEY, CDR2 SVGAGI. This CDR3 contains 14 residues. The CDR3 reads CASSYGGGTYEQYF. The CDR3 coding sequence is TGTGCCAGCAGTTACGGCGGGGGAACCTACGAGCAGTACTTC.

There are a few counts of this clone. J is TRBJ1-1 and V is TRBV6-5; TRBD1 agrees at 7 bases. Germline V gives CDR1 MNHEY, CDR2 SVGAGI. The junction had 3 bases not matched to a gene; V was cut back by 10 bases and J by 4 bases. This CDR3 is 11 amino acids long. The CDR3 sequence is CATNRGTEAFF. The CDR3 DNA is TGTGCCACAAACAGGGGCACTGAAGCTTTCTTT.

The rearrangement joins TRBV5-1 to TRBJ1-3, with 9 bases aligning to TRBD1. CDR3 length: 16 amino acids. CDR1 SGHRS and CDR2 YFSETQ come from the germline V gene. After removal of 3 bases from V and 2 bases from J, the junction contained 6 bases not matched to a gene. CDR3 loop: CASSWTGARPGNTIYF. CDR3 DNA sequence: TGCGCCAGCAGCTGGACAGGGGCCAGGCCTGGAAACACCATATATTTT.

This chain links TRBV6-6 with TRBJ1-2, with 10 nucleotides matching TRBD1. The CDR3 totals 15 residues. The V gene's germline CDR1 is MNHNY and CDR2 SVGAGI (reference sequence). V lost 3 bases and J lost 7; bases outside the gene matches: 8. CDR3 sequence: CASSYGDRGSAGYTF. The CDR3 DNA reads TGTGCCAGCAGTTATGGGGACAGGGGATCGGCTGGCTACACCTTC.